This passage covers 10 T cell receptor beta chains from one sample sequenced in a study of shared clonotypes between healthy human individuals (TCRdb year 2020). The library was generated by the immunoSEQ multiplex PCR assay. Sourced from immuneACCESS, this table was stored by TCRdb with only in-frame sequences that have V and J called. A share of the clones is absent; for the studies checked, an unresolved V gene accounts for under half, and the remainder has no known explanation. Counted in this sample were millions of clones; around 90% of them appeared once. The top ten hold more than 0.12% of the sample. The sample taken for sequencing was naive CD4+ T cells sorted from blood. In light of the paper, this sample's cell subset or site label describes: CD45RA+ positively selected. These receptor sequences come from a man in his late teens or twenties in good health.

The rearrangement links TRBV27 to TRBJ1-2; tentatively, D is TRBD1 (6 bases). Germline values: CDR1 MNHEY, CDR2 SMNVEV (reference sequence). The length of the CDR3 is 14 residues. Trimming pared 2 bases from V and 3 bases from J, leaving 10 bases between. DNA of the CDR3: TGTGCCAGCAGTTTACGGCACAGGGACTATGGCTACACCTTC. Translation: CASSLRHRDYGYTF.

The rearrangement links TRBV7-2 to TRBJ1-2; no definite D call. V was trimmed by 2 bases and J by 6 bases, leaving 10 bases between them. This CDR3 spans 13 amino acids. Per the germline V gene, CDR1 is SGHTA and CDR2 is FQGNSA. The CDR3 region has the DNA TGTGCCAGCAGCTTAATAGGAATAGATGGCTACACCTTC. Translated, it gives CASSLIGIDGYTF.

J is TRBJ2-7 and V is TRBV5-1; 13 nucleotides agree with TRBD2. Germline V gene sequence: CDR1 SGHRS, CDR2 YFSETQ. CDR3 length: 19 amino acids. J lost 2 bases, V lost 0 bases, and 11 bases had no gene match. In DNA, the CDR3 is TGCGCCAGCAGCTTGGGGCCGGGAGCACTAGCGGGAGGGCCCTACGAGCAGTACTTC. This gives the protein CASSLGPGALAGGPYEQYF.

This clone was observed a single time. The V call is TRBV5-4, the J call TRBJ1-2; D ambiguous. The CDR3 is 13 residues long. Germline V gene data show CDR1 as SGHNT and CDR2 as YYREEE (reference sequence). The germline V and J ends were trimmed by 2 bases and 6 bases, with 11 bases remaining between them. The CDR3 sequence is CASSFGMQDGYTF. Written as DNA, the CDR3 is TGTGCCAGCAGCTTCGGCATGCAGGATGGCTACACCTTC.

V is TRBV28 and J is TRBJ1-3; 7 bases align to TRBD1. V shed 6 bases and J 0 bases; nucleotides not matched to a gene: 8. This CDR3 spans 16 amino acids. Germline V gene sequence: CDR1 MDHEN, CDR2 SYDVKM. CDR3 amino acids: CASSVGQTISGNTIYF. The CDR3 region has the DNA TGTGCCAGCAGCGTGGGACAGACGATCTCTGGAAACACCATATATTTT.

The chain combines TRBV30 with TRBJ1-6, with TRBD1 as a possible D gene (5 bases). V was cut by 3 bases and J by 10 bases, with 13 bases left in between. CDR1 and CDR2 from the germline V gene are GTSNPN and SVGIG (reference sequence). The CDR3 runs 13 residues. For the CDR3, the DNA is TGTGCCTGGAGAGCAGGGCGGGGATCACCCCTCCACTTT. Protein: CAWRAGRGSPLHF.

This clone was seen only a few times. The chain joins TRBV4-1 to TRBJ1-6; TRBD1 is a possible D gene (5 bases). The V gene's germline CDR1 is MGHRA and CDR2 YSYEKL. The CDR3 sequence is 16 residues long. The V and J ends lost 0 bases and 7 bases respectively, with 13 bases between them. The CDR3 reads CASSQDLSRDNSPLHF. The CDR3 coding sequence is TGCGCCAGCAGCCAAGATCTTTCCAGGGACAATTCACCCCTCCACTTT.

The gene calls are TRBV5-1 and TRBJ2-5; the match to TRBD2 covers 9 bases. CDR3 size: 15 residues. Germline V gene lookup returns CDR1 SGHRS and CDR2 YFSETQ. Trimming cost V 2 bases and J 5 bases; bases outside gene matches: 7. CDR3 sequence: CASSFRRGGAETQYF. CDR3 sequence (DNA): TGCGCCAGCAGCTTCCGTCGCGGGGGGGCGGAGACCCAGTACTTC.

The rearrangement uses TRBV11-3 and TRBJ1-2, with a weak D call TRBD1 (5 bases). V was clipped by 2 bases and J by 1 base, with 11 bases between them. Germline lookup yields CDR1 SGHNT and CDR2 YENEEA. CDR3 length: 15 amino acids. CDR3 DNA: TGTGCCAGCAGCTTACTGACAGATTTTAACTATGGCTACACCTTC. Protein sequence: CASSLLTDFNYGYTF.

This clone came up a few times. The chain couples TRBV30 to TRBJ1-4, with TRBD1 matching 9 bases. CDR1 is GTSNPN and CDR2 is SVGIG in the germline V gene (reference sequence). Germline trimming cut 2 bases from V and 7 bases from J; bases unmatched to any gene: 11. The CDR3 is made up of 16 amino acids. The CDR3 is CAWSFTGTGMGEKLFF. The CDR3 DNA follows: TGTGCCTGGAGTTTCACCGGGACAGGGATGGGTGAAAAACTGTTTTTT. Together with reference TRBV30 and TRBJ1-4, the CDR3 gives the full variable domain: SQTIHQWPATLVQPVGSPLSLECTVEGTSNPNLYWYRQAAGRGLQLLFYSVGIGQISSEVPQNLSASRPQDRQFILSSKKLLLSDSGFYLCAWSFTGTGMGEKLFFGSGTQLSVL.